What follows are 18 T cell receptor beta chains derived from one specimen sequenced in a study of human T cells and chemical hapten exposure. Time point meaning: patch test 2, 6 weeks after DPC sensitization. Treatment indicated: therapeutic diphenylcyclopropenone sensitization with weekly scalp DPC. MiXCR was run by TCRdb on the RACE reads, yielding one entry per CDR3 protein. Among hundreds of thousands of distinct CDR3 sequences listed, about 6% were seen once. Sequencing used whole blood, obtained in connection with sensitization to the hapten diphenylcyclopropenone (DPC). These receptors came from a woman aged 18-35 years with alopecia areata. Some clones in this sample may be carry-over from other donors' samples.

This clonotype was seen ten or more times. J is TRBJ1-5 and V is TRBV6-2 or TRBV6-3, with 8 bases identical to TRBD1. Germline V gene data show CDR1 as MNHEY and CDR2 as SVGEGT. This CDR3 is 17 amino acids long. V dropped 5 bases and J dropped 3; count of bases not matched to a gene: 12. CDR3 amino acids: CASSQPYRGGNNQPQHF. In DNA form, the CDR3 reads TGTGCCAGCAGTCAACCTTACAGGGGGGGTAACAATCAGCCCCAGCATTTT.

The chain combines TRBV7-9 with TRBJ2-5; D ambiguous. This CDR3 spans 13 amino acids. Germline loops: CDR1 SEHNR, CDR2 FQNEAQ (reference sequence). V lost 5 bases and J 1 base, leaving 8 bases between the germline ends. The DNA of the CDR3 is TGTGCCAGCAGCACTCGGCGCCAAGAGACCCAGTACTTC. This encodes CASSTRRQETQYF.

The chain couples TRBV14 to TRBJ2-7; unclear D gene. CDR1 is SGHDN, CDR2 FVKESK, per germline. This CDR3 has 13 amino acids. Trimming cost V 4 bases and J 6 bases, with 13 bases left between them. CDR3 region: CASSPRSFSEQYF. CDR3 in DNA: TGTGCCAGCAGCCCCCGGTCGTTCTCCGAGCAGTACTTC.

J is TRBJ2-5 and V is TRBV5-1; 7 nucleotides match TRBD1. The junction had 7 bases not matched to a gene; V was cut back by 3 bases and J by 2 bases. The CDR3 covers 15 residues. CDR1 is SGHRS and CDR2 is YFSETQ in the germline V gene. This chain's CDR3 is CASSSGTALQETQYF. CDR3 in DNA: TGCGCCAGCAGCTCTGGGACAGCCCTTCAAGAGACCCAGTACTTC.

This clonotype has only a few counts. The genes are TRBV5-1 and TRBJ1-6; D is unresolved. V was cut by 0 bases and J by 6 bases, with 10 bases left in between. Germline V gene lookup returns CDR1 SGHRS and CDR2 YFSETQ. The CDR3 contains 15 residues. The CDR3 DNA sequence: TGCGCCAGCAGCTTGGCGGGAGAGGGTAATTCACCCCTCCACTTT. Protein: CASSLAGEGNSPLHF.

The chain has TRBV6-6 and TRBJ2-5, with D possibly TRBD2 on 6 matching bases. The germline V gene has CDR1 MNHNY and CDR2 SVGAGI (reference sequence). The CDR3 is 14 residues long. V shed 8 bases and J shed 4 bases, with 17 bases lying between them. CDR3 region: CASQGRRHLETQYF. The CDR3 DNA reads as TGTGCCAGCCAAGGGAGGCGGCACTTAGAGACCCAGTACTTC.

Many counts were recorded for this clonotype. V gene TRBV13 combines with J gene TRBJ1-2, with unresolved D. The CDR3 runs to 13 residues. Trimming stripped 10 bases from V and 2 bases from J, with 14 bases between. Per the germline V gene, CDR1 is PRHDT and CDR2 is FYEKMQ (reference sequence). The CDR3 spells CATQITENYGYTF. The CDR3 nucleotides are TGTGCCACCCAGATTACAGAGAACTATGGCTACACCTTC.

This clonotype came up a few times. This chain joins TRBV4-3 and TRBJ2-2; D is perhaps TRBD2 (7 bases). Germline CDR1 and CDR2: LGHNA and YSLEER. This CDR3 region has 16 residues. The V end was cut by 0 bases, the J end by 4 bases, with 12 bases between. CDR3 nucleotide sequence: TGCGCCAGCAGCCAAGATGGGGGGGCTGGCACCGGGGAGCTGTTTTTT. Protein: CASSQDGGAGTGELFF.

This clonotype was seen only a few times. V is TRBV6-2 or TRBV6-3 and J is TRBJ2-2; D may be TRBD1 or TRBD2 (6 bases each). This CDR3 spans 17 amino acids. Trimming took off 11 bases at V and 4 bases at J, with 26 bases between the two ends. Looked up from germline, CDR1 is MNHEY and CDR2 is SVGEGT. This chain's CDR3 is CASEEGVIIPATGELFF. The CDR3, as DNA: TGTGCCTCGGAGGAGGGGGTAATAATCCCGGCCACCGGGGAGCTGTTTTTT.

In its sample, this clonotype was seen many times. CDR3: CASSQDGQGSSPLHF. CDR3 bases: TGTGCCAGCAGCCAAGACGGTCAGGGTAGCTCACCCCTCCACTTT. The chain carries TRBV3-1 and TRBJ1-6, with D maybe TRBD1 (5 bases). CDR3 length: 15 amino acids. V lost 0 bases and J 10 bases, leaving 13 bases between the germline ends. Germline CDR1 reads LGHDT; CDR2 reads YNNKEL (reference sequence).

In its sample, this clonotype was seen many times. This chain uses TRBV7-8 with TRBJ1-5; perhaps TRBD1 as D (6 bases). The length of the CDR3 is 15 residues. V lost 1 base to trimming and J lost 3 bases, with 10 bases between them. Germline CDR1 SGHVS, CDR2 FQNEAQ. The CDR3 protein is CASSLGSGVNQPQHF. In DNA form, the CDR3 reads TGTGCCAGCAGCTTAGGTTCAGGGGTCAATCAGCCCCAGCATTTT.

Many counts were recorded for this clonotype. The chain is built from TRBV2 and TRBJ2-1; 11 nucleotides line up with TRBD2. Trimming cost V 0 bases and J 6 bases; bases outside gene matches: 1. Germline V gives CDR1 SNHLY, CDR2 FYNNEI. The CDR3 has 15 amino acids. The CDR3 nucleotides are TGTGCCAGCAGTGAAGCGGGACTAGCGGTCAATGAGCAGTTCTTC. It codes for CASSEAGLAVNEQFF.

The genes are TRBV20-1 and TRBJ2-7; 12 bases line up with TRBD2. CDR1 DFQATT and CDR2 SNEGSKA come from the germline V gene (reference sequence). The CDR3 has 13 amino acids. After removal of 5 bases from V and 7 bases from J, the junction contained 6 bases not matched to a gene. In nucleotides, the CDR3 is TGCAGTGCTCTAGGACTAGCGGGGCGGGAGCAGTACTTC. It codes for CSALGLAGREQYF.

The chain is built from TRBV20-1 and TRBJ2-7; tentatively, D is TRBD1 or TRBD2 (5 bases each). V lost 5 bases, J lost 0 bases, and 14 bases lay in between. This CDR3 comprises 14 residues. In germline, CDR1 is DFQATT, CDR2 SNEGSKA (reference sequence). Here the CDR3 DNA reads TGCAGTGCTCGCCTCGGGACGGCCTCCTACGAGCAGTACTTC. Amino acid sequence: CSARLGTASYEQYF.

The chain joins TRBV3-1 to TRBJ2-5; no firm D call. CDR3 length: 14 amino acids. The V gene lost 0 bases and the J gene lost 4 bases, with 9 bases spanning the gap. Per the germline V gene, CDR1 is LGHDT and CDR2 is YNNKEL (reference sequence). The CDR3 nucleotides are TGTGCCAGCAGCCAAGAAGACCGAGTAGAGACCCAGTACTTC. This codes for CASSQEDRVETQYF.

This clonotype was seen more than once but under ten times. The J gene is TRBJ2-5, the V gene TRBV6-2 or TRBV6-3; 9 bases are shared with TRBD2. CDR3 length equals 15 residues. V lost 4 bases, J lost 7 bases, and 10 bases stayed unmatched. Germline values: CDR1 MNHEY, CDR2 SVGEGT. The CDR3 sequence: CASSFERGARGTQYF. The CDR3, as DNA: TGTGCCAGCAGTTTCGAGCGGGGGGCCCGAGGGACCCAGTACTTC.

The chain employs TRBV28 and TRBJ2-1; D unresolved. Per germline, CDR1 MDHEN and CDR2 SYDVKM. With 7 bases removed from V and 7 bases from J, the gap between germline ends came to 20 bases. The CDR3 sequence is 15 residues long. CDR3: CASIRSGAGWNEQFF. The CDR3 nucleotides are TGTGCCAGCATCCGAAGTGGTGCCGGGTGGAATGAGCAGTTCTTC.

The V call is TRBV20-1, the J call TRBJ2-3; a possible D gene is TRBD2 (6 bases). Trimming took 6 bases from V and 8 from J, leaving 18 bases between them. The CDR3 spans 13 residues. CDR1 is DFQATT, CDR2 SNEGSKA, per germline (reference sequence). CDR3 sequence reads: CSAEEGPPSTQYF. The CDR3 DNA reads as TGCAGTGCCGAGGAGGGACCCCCCTCTACGCAGTATTTT.